This is a list of T cell receptor beta chains from one sample in a study of blood T cell repertoires in COVID-19. The table came from immunoSEQ multiplex PCR; TCRdb's copy has only in-frame clones and leaves some out. The repertoire holds roughly 300,000 clones, with just over 85% as singletons. The sequenced sample was PBMCs or T cells enriched from blood (not recorded which). These receptors were taken from a middle-aged woman with acute COVID-19. Both conserved end residues are part of each CDR3. Fields, in order: clone size, V gene, J gene, D gene, CDR3 DNA, CDR3 protein. The D gene is left open where the match is weak. Only some rows state a clone size, as once, few, many or a class for expanded clones.

NA	TRBV3-1/TRBV3-2	TRBJ2-3	NA	TGTGCCAGCAGCCAGTTTGCGGGGGCTCCGGAAGATACGCAGTATTTT	CASSQFAGAPEDTQYF
once	TRBV15	TRBJ1-2	NA	TGTGCCACCAGCAGAGGACAGGAAAGAATTAACTATGGCTACACCTTC	CATSRGQERINYGYTF
NA	TRBV4-3	TRBJ1-6	NA	TGCGCCAGCAGCCAAGAGTTAAATTCACCCCTCCACTTT	CASSQELNSPLHF
NA	TRBV15	TRBJ2-1	NA	TGTGCCACCAGCAGAGAAGCTCCCGGGAATCGGTTTGAGGATGAGCAGTTCTTC	CATSREAPGNRFEDEQFF
NA	TRBV27	TRBJ2-2	NA	TGTGCCAGCGGGGACTGGACGGGGCTGTTTTTT	CASGDWTGLFF
NA	TRBV2	TRBJ2-3	NA	TGTGCCACGGGAAAGGGCACAGATACGCAGTATTTT	CATGKGTDTQYF
NA	TRBV6-5	TRBJ2-3	TRBD2	TGTGCCAGCAGTAGGACTAGCGGGGGGCCAGATACGCAGTATTTT	CASSRTSGGPDTQYF
NA	TRBV15	TRBJ2-1	NA	TGTGCCACCAGCAGACAAAATAATGAGCAGTTCTTC	CATSRQNNEQFF
NA	TRBV7-9	TRBJ1-2	NA	TGTGCCAGCAGCTCGCCAACAGGGTCCGGCTACACCTTC	CASSSPTGSGYTF
NA	TRBV7-8	TRBJ1-2	NA	TGTGCCAGCAGCCGAGACACGGGCTATGGCTACACCTTC	CASSRDTGYGYTF
NA	TRBV19	TRBJ1-6	NA	TGTGCCAGTAACCCGGGACAAAGAAATTCACCCCTCCACTTT	CASNPGQRNSPLHF
few	TRBV4-1	TRBJ1-5	TRBD1	TGCGCCAGCAGCCCCTCCAGGGGGTTAGGTAATCAGCCCCAGCATTTT	CASSPSRGLGNQPQHF
NA	TRBV7-2	TRBJ1-2	NA	TGTGCCAGCAGCTCCGAGTACATAGGTTACAGCACCTATGGCTACACCTTC	CASSSEYIGYSTYGYTF
NA	TRBV7-3	TRBJ2-7	NA	TGTGCCAGCAGCTTATCGGGGATCCCCTACGAGCAGTACTTC	CASSLSGIPYEQYF
NA	TRBV4-3	TRBJ1-2	NA	TGCGCCAGCAGCCAAGATCGTGGTGGGTTTTCCGATAGGGGGTTTAGCTTCGCTGGCTACACCTTC	CASSQDRGGFSDRGFSFAGYTF
once	TRBV6-2/TRBV6-3	TRBJ2-7	TRBD2	TGTGCCAGCAGTTTTGGGACTAGCGGCTACGAGCAGTACTTC	CASSFGTSGYEQYF
NA	TRBV12-3/TRBV12-4	TRBJ1-1	TRBD1	TGTGCCAGCAGCCCAGGGGGGAGGGAAGCTTTCTTT	CASSPGGREAFF
once	TRBV11-1	TRBJ1-2	TRBD1	TGTGCCAGCAGCCCACGACAGGGGGCCTATGGCTACACCTTC	CASSPRQGAYGYTF
NA	TRBV5-1	TRBJ1-6	TRBD1	TGCGCCAGCAGCCCATGGGACAGCTTAAATTCACCCCTCCACTTT	CASSPWDSLNSPLHF
NA	TRBV7-8	TRBJ1-6	NA	TGTGCCAGCAGCCTACGAGCGATTTCCAGCTATAATTCACCCCTCCACTTT	CASSLRAISSYNSPLHF
NA	TRBV5-1	TRBJ2-1	NA	TGCGCCAGCAGCTTGGAAGGGGCCTACAATGAGCAGTTCTTC	CASSLEGAYNEQFF
NA	TRBV4-3	TRBJ1-1	NA	TGCGCCAGCAGCCACTCCGTGGAGCCGAACACTGAAGCTTTCTTT	CASSHSVEPNTEAFF
NA	TRBV5-4	TRBJ2-3	TRBD2	TGTGCCAGCAGCTCCGAGCGGGGGAGAAGGACAGATACGCAGTATTTT	CASSSERGRRTDTQYF
NA	TRBV27	TRBJ1-1	TRBD1	TGTGCCAGCAGTTCCGGACAGGTTAGGAGCACTGAAGCTTTCTTT	CASSSGQVRSTEAFF
NA	TRBV2	TRBJ1-3	NA	TGTGCCAGCAGTCAGGATAGGACTGGAAACACCATATATTTT	CASSQDRTGNTIYF
NA	TRBV5-6	TRBJ2-7	TRBD1	TGTGCCAGCAGGGAATTCGGGACAGCCGACCTCTCCTACGAGCAGTACTTC	CASREFGTADLSYEQYF
NA	TRBV25-1	TRBJ1-1	TRBD1	TGTGCCAGCAGTGAATATAACAGGGGATTAACTGAAGCTTTCTTT	CASSEYNRGLTEAFF
NA	TRBV28	TRBJ1-5	NA	TGTGCCAGCAGTTTCCCCAGGAAGAGTGTTCAGCCCCAGCATTTT	CASSFPRKSVQPQHF
NA	TRBV3-1/TRBV3-2	TRBJ2-5	TRBD2	TGTGCCAGCAGCCTACTAGCGGTTGTAGCCGAGACCCAGTACTTC	CASSLLAVVAETQYF
NA	TRBV7-2	TRBJ2-1	TRBD2	TGTGCCAGCAGCTGGGTAGGCACTAGCGGCTCCTACAATGAGCAGTTCTTC	CASSWVGTSGSYNEQFF
NA	TRBV7-9	TRBJ1-5	NA	TGTGCCATCTGCGATCAAAGCAATCAGCCCCAGCATTTT	CAICDQSNQPQHF
NA	TRBV6-1	TRBJ1-2	TRBD1	TGTGCCAGCAGTGAAAGTATAACAGGGGCGAGGGTCTATGGCTACACCTTC	CASSESITGARVYGYTF
NA	TRBV19	TRBJ2-1	NA	TGTGCCAGTACCTCTGGAGACAGTTACAATGAGCAGTTCTTC	CASTSGDSYNEQFF
NA	TRBV4-1	TRBJ2-1	TRBD2	TGCGCCAGCAGCCAAGTTCGGATAGCGGGATATTGGTATGAGCAGTTCTTC	CASSQVRIAGYWYEQFF
NA	TRBV7-8	TRBJ2-1	NA	TGTGCCAGCAGCTTAGCTGACAGCACCTACAATGAGCAGTTCTTC	CASSLADSTYNEQFF
NA	TRBV3-1/TRBV3-2	TRBJ2-3	TRBD2	TGTGCCAGCAGCCAAGCCGGGACTAGCGGAGCTAGCACAGATACGCAGTATTTT	CASSQAGTSGASTDTQYF
NA	TRBV5-4	TRBJ2-7	TRBD2	TGTGCCAGCAGCTGGAGCGGGACCTCCTACGAGCAGTACTTC	CASSWSGTSYEQYF
NA	TRBV27	TRBJ1-2	TRBD1	TGTGCCAGCAGTTTAGACAGGGGTTCTTTGGGTGGCTACACCTTC	CASSLDRGSLGGYTF
NA	TRBV28	TRBJ1-2	TRBD1	TGTGCCAGCAGTTTGGGGGACAGGGATGGCTACACCTTC	CASSLGDRDGYTF
NA	TRBV11-1	TRBJ2-6	NA	TGTGCCAGCAGACGAGACAGCTCTGGGGCCAACGTCCTGACTTTC	CASRRDSSGANVLTF
NA	TRBV7-2	TRBJ1-4	NA	TGTGCCAGCAGCGAACAGGGCCGCGGTGAAAAACTGTTTTTT	CASSEQGRGEKLFF
NA	TRBV2	TRBJ1-2	TRBD1	TGTGCCAGCAGGGGGACAGGGTTGGACTATGGCTACACCTTC	CASRGTGLDYGYTF
NA	TRBV7-2	TRBJ2-5	NA	TGTGCCAGCAGCTTAATGAGGGGGGAGACCCAGTACTTC	CASSLMRGETQYF
NA	TRBV7-3	TRBJ1-1	NA	TGTGCCAGCAGCTTAAAGGGGACACAAGGAGCGGGGACTGAAGCTTTCTTT	CASSLKGTQGAGTEAFF
NA	TRBV3-1/TRBV3-2	TRBJ2-1	NA	TGTGCCAGCAGCCAAGCAGCCGCGGAAGAGCAGTTCTTC	CASSQAAAEEQFF
few	TRBV14	TRBJ1-2	TRBD1	TGTGCCAGCAGCCAAGAACAGGGGGCGGGCTATGGCTACACCTTC	CASSQEQGAGYGYTF
few	TRBV15	TRBJ1-4	NA	TGTGCCACCAGCGAGGCGGGAGGGTCGGCGCGAGAAAAACTGTTTTTT	CATSEAGGSAREKLFF
few	TRBV29-1	TRBJ1-2	NA	TGCAGCGTTGGAAAACTTGACAGGACCAACTATGGCTACACCTTC	CSVGKLDRTNYGYTF
many	TRBV7-9	TRBJ2-3	TRBD2	TGTGCCAGCACTGAAGGGACTAGCGGTTACACAGATACGCAGTATTTT	CASTEGTSGYTDTQYF
once	TRBV12-3/TRBV12-4	TRBJ1-2	NA	TGTGCCAGCACCGAGGGTCTCGGCTACACCTTC	CASTEGLGYTF
few	TRBV4-3	TRBJ1-6	NA	TGCGCCAGCAGCCAAGATCCCACGGGGAACTCACCCCTCCACTTT	CASSQDPTGNSPLHF
NA	TRBV21-1	TRBJ1-5	NA	TGTGCCAGCAGCCCTGGGACACATAGCAATCAGCCCCAGCATTTT	CASSPGTHSNQPQHF
NA	TRBV3-1/TRBV3-2	TRBJ2-1	TRBD1	TGTGCCAGCAGCCCCGAAGTAGGGGACAGGAATAGTATTTTTTACAATGAGCAGTTCTTC	CASSPEVGDRNSIFYNEQFF
once	TRBV28	TRBJ1-3	NA	TGTGCCAGCAGCTGGGGGGGGTTCCGCTCTGGAAACACCATATATTTT	CASSWGGFRSGNTIYF
NA	TRBV28	TRBJ2-4	NA	TGTGCCAGCAGTTCCCTACAGGATAGGAAAAACATTCAGTACTTC	CASSSLQDRKNIQYF
NA	TRBV4-1	TRBJ2-7	NA	TGCGCCAGCAGCCAAGATCTCCACAGCACCGTTTCCGAGCAGTACTTC	CASSQDLHSTVSEQYF
NA	TRBV25-1	TRBJ1-6	NA	TGTGCCAGCCGCGGACAGAGTTATTCACCCCTCCACTTT	CASRGQSYSPLHF
few	TRBV5-3	TRBJ1-2	TRBD1	TGTGCCAGAAGCTATCAACAGGGGGCTAACTATGGCTACACCTTC	CARSYQQGANYGYTF